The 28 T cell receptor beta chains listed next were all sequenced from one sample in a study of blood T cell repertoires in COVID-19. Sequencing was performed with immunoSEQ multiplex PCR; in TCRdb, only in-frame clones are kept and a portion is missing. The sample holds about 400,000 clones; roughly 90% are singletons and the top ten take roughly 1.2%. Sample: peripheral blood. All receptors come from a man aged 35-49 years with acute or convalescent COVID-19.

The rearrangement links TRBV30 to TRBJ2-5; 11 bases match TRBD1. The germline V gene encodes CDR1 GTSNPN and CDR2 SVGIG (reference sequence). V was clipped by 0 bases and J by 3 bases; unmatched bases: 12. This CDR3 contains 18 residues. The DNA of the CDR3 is TGTGCCTGGAGTGTAGCCTTTTCCCGGGACAGGGGGAAAGAGACCCAGTACTTC. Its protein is CAWSVAFSRDRGKETQYF. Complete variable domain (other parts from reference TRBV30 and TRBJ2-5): SQTIHQWPATLVQPVGSPLSLECTVEGTSNPNLYWYRQAAGRGLQLLFYSVGIGQISSEVPQNLSASRPQDRQFILSSKKLLLSDSGFYLCAWSVAFSRDRGKETQYFGPGTRLLVL.

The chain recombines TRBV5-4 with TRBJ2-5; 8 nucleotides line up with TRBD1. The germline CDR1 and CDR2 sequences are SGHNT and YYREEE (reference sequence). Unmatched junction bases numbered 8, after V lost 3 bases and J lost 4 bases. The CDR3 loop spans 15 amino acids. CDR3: CASSWLGTGRETQYF. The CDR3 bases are TGTGCCAGCAGCTGGTTAGGGACAGGAAGAGAGACCCAGTACTTC. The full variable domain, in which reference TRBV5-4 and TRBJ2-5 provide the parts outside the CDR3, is ETGVTQSPTHLIKTRGQQVTLRCSSQSGHNTVSWYQQALGQGPQFIFQYYREEENGRGNFPPRFSGLQFPNYSSELNVNALELDDSALYLCASSWLGTGRETQYFGPGTRLLVL.

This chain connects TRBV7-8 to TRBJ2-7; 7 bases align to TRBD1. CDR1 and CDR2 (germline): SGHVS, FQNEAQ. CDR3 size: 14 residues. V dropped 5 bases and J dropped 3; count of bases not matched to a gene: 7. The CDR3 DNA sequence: TGTGCCAGCAGCCCACAGGGGCCCCGCTACGAGCAGTACTTC. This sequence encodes CASSPQGPRYEQYF.

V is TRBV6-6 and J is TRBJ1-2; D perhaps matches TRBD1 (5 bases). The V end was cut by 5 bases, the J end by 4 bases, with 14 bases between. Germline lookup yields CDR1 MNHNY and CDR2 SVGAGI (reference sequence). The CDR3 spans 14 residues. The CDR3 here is CASSGGGNTYGYTF. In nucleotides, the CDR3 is TGTGCCAGCAGTGGCGGGGGGAATACCTATGGCTACACCTTC.

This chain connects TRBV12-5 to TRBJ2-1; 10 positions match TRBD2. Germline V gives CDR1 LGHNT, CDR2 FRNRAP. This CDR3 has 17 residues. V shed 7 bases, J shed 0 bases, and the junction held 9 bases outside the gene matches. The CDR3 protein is CASALAGAATSYNEQFF. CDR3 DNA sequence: TGTGCTAGTGCCCTAGCGGGGGCCGCCACCTCCTACAATGAGCAGTTCTTC. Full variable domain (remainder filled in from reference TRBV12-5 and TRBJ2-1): DARVTQTPRHKVTEMGQEVTMRCQPILGHNTVFWYRQTMMQGLELLAYFRNRAPLDDSGMPKDRFSAEMPDATLATLKIQPSEPRDSAVYFCASALAGAATSYNEQFFGPGTRLTVL.

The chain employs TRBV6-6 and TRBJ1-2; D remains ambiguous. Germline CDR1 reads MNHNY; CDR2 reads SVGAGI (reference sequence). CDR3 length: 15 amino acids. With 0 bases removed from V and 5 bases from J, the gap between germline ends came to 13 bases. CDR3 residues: CASSYSVRDEYGYTF. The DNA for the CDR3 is TGTGCCAGCAGTTACTCTGTCCGGGATGAGTATGGCTACACCTTC.

CDR3 sequence reads: CASSQEPQHNEKLFF. The CDR3 DNA follows: TGTGCCAGCAGCCAAGAGCCACAGCATAATGAAAAACTGTTTTTT. The chain links TRBV4-2 to TRBJ1-4; D not resolved. V was pared by 0 bases and J by 4 bases, with 9 bases between. Germline loops: CDR1 LGHNA, CDR2 YNFKEQ. The CDR3 consists of 15 residues.

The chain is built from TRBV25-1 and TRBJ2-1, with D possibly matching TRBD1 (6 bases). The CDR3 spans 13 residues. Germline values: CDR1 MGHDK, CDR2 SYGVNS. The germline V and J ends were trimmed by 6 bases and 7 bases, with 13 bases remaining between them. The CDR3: CASSRQVRNEQFF. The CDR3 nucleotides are TGTGCCAGCAGCCGACAGGTTAGGAATGAGCAGTTCTTC. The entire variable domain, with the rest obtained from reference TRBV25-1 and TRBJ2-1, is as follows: EADIYQTPRYLVIGTGKKITLECSQTMGHDKMYWYQQDPGMELHLIHYSYGVNSTEKGDLSSESTVSRIRTEHFPLTLESARPSHTSQYLCASSRQVRNEQFFGPGTRLTVL.

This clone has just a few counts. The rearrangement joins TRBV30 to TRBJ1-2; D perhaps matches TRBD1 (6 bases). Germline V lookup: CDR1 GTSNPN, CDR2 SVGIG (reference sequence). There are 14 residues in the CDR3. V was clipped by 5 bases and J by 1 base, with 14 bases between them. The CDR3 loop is CAWEWGRINYGYTF. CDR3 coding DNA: TGTGCCTGGGAGTGGGGGCGCATTAACTATGGCTACACCTTC.

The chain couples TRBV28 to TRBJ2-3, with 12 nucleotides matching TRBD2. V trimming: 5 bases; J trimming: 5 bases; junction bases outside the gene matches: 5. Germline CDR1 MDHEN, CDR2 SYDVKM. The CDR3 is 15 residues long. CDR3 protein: CASSRRLAGVDTQYF. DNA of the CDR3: TGTGCCAGCAGTCGGAGACTAGCGGGAGTAGATACGCAGTATTTT.

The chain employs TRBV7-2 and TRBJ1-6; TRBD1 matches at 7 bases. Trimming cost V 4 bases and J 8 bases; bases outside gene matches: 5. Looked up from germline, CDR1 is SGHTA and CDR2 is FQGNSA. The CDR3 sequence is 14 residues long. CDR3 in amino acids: CASSSTGLYSPLHF. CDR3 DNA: TGTGCCAGCAGCTCGACAGGGTTGTATTCACCCCTCCACTTT.

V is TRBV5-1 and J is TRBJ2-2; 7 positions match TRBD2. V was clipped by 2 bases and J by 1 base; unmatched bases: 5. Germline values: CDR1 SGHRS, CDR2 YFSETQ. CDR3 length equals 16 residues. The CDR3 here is CASSLSASGNTGELFF. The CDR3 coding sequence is TGCGCCAGCAGCTTAAGTGCTAGCGGGAACACCGGGGAGCTGTTTTTT.

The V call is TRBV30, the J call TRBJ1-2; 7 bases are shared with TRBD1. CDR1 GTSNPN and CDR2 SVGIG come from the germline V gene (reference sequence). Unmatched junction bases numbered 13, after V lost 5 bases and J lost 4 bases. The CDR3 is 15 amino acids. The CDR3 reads CAWQIGTDPIYGYTF. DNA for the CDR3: TGTGCCTGGCAGATTGGGACAGACCCCATCTATGGCTACACCTTC.

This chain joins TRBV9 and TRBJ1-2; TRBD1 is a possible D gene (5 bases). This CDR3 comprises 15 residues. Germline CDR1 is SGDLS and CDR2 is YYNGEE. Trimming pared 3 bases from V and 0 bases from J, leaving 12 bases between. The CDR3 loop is CASSGRQKTNYGYTF. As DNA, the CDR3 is TGTGCCAGCAGCGGTCGACAGAAGACTAACTATGGCTACACCTTC.

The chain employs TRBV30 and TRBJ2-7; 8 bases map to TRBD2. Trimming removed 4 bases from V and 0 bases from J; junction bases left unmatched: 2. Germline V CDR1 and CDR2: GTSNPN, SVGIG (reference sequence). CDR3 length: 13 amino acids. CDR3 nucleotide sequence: TGTGCCTGGACGGGGGGGACCTCCTACGAGCAGTACTTC. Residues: CAWTGGTSYEQYF. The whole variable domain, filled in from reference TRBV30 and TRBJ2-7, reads SQTIHQWPATLVQPVGSPLSLECTVEGTSNPNLYWYRQAAGRGLQLLFYSVGIGQISSEVPQNLSASRPQDRQFILSSKKLLLSDSGFYLCAWTGGTSYEQYFGPGTRLTVT.

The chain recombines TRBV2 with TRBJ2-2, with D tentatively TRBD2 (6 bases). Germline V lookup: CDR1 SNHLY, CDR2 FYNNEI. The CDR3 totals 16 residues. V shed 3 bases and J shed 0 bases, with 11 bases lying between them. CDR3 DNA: TGTGCCAGCAGTGAGGGGGGACTCCCGAACACCGGGGAGCTGTTTTTT. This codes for CASSEGGLPNTGELFF.

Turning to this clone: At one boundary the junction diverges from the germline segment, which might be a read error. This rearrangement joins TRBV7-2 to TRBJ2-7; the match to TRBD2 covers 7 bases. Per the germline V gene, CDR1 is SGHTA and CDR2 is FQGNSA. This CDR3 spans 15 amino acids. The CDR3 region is CASSVAGRPVDEQYF. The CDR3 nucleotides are TGTGCCAGCAGCGTAGCGGGCCGACCGGTCGACGAGCAGTACTTC.

The CDR3 nucleotides read TGCAGCGTAGCAGGGCGCACCGGGGAGCTGTTTTTT. Amino acid sequence: CSVAGRTGELFF. The chain couples TRBV29-1 to TRBJ2-2; tentatively, D is TRBD1 (5 bases). Trimming shortened V by 6 bases and J by 4 bases, and 9 bases separated the two germline ends. Germline loops: CDR1 SQVTM, CDR2 ANQGSEA. The CDR3 is made up of 12 amino acids.

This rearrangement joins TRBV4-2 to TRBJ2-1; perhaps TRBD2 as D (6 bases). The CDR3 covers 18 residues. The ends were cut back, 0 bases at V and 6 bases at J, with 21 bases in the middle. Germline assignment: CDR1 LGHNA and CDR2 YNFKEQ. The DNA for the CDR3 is TGTGCCAGCAGCCAAGACCCCCGAGGCGGGGTAAGGATCAATGAGCAGTTCTTC. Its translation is CASSQDPRGGVRINEQFF.

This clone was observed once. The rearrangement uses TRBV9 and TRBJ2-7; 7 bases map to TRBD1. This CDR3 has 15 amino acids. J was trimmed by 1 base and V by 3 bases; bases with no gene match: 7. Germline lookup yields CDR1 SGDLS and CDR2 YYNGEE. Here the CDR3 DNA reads TGTGCCAGCAGCGCCCGGGACAGCGTTTCCTACGAGCAGTACTTC. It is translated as CASSARDSVSYEQYF.

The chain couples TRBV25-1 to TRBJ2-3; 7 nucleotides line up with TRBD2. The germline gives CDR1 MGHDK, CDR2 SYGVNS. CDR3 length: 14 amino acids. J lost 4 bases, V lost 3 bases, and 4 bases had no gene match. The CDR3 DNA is TGTGCCAGCAGTGACCGACGGGGGGCAGATACGCAGTATTTT. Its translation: CASSDRRGADTQYF.

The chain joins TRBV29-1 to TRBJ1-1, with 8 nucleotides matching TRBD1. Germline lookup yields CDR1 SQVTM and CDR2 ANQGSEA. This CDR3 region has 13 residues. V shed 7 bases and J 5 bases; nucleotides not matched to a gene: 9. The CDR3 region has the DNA TGCAGCGCCCACTCAGGGGGCCGGACTGAAGCTTTCTTT. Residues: CSAHSGGRTEAFF.

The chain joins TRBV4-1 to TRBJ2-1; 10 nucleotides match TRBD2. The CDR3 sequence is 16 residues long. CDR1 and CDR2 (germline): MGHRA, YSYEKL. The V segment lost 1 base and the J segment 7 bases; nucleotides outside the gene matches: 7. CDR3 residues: CASSQGRASGRNEQFF. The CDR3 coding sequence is TGCGCCAGCAGCCAAGGGAGGGCTAGCGGGAGAAATGAGCAGTTCTTC.

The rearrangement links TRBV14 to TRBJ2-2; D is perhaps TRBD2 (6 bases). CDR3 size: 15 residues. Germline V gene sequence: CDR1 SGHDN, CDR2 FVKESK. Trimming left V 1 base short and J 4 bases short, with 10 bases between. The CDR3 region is CASSQVGGSTGELFF. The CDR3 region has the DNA TGTGCCAGCAGCCAAGTTGGGGGGAGCACCGGGGAGCTGTTTTTT.

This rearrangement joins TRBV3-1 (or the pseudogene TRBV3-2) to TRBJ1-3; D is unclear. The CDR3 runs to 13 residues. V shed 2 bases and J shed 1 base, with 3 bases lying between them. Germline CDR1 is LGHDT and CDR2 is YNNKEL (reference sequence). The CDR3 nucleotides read TGTGCCAGCAGCCAATCTTCTGGAAACACCATATATTTT. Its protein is CASSQSSGNTIYF.

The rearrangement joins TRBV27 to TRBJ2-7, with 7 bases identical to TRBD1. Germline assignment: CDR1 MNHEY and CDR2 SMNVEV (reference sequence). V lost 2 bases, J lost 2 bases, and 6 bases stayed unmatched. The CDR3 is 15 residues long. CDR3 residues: CASSLEADRTYEQYF. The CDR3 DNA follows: TGTGCCAGCAGTTTAGAAGCGGACAGGACCTACGAGCAGTACTTC.

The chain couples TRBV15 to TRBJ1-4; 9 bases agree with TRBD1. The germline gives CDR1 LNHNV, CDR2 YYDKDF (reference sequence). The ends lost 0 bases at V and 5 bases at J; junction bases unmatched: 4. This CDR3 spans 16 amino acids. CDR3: CATSREGQGLNEKLFF. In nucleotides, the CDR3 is TGTGCCACCAGCAGAGAGGGACAGGGTTTAAATGAAAAACTGTTTTTT.

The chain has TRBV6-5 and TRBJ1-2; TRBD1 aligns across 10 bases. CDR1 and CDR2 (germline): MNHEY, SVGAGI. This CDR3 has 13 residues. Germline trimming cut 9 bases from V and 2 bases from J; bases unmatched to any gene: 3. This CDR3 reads CASATGGNYGYTF. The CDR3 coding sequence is TGTGCCAGTGCGACAGGGGGCAACTATGGCTACACCTTC.